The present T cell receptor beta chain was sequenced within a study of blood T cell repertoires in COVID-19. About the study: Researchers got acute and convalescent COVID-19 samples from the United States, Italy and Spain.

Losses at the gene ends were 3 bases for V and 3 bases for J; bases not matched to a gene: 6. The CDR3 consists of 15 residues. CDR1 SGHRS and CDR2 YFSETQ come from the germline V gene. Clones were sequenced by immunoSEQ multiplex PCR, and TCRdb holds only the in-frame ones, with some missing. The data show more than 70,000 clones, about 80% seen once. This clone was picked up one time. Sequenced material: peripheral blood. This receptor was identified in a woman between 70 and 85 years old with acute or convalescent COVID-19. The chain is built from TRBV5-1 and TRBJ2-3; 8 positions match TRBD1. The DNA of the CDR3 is TGCGCCAGCAGCTCCTGGGACAGGAGAACAGATACGCAGTATTTT. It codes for CASSSWDRRTDTQYF.